The 31 T cell receptor beta chains in this list originate from one sample, sequenced in a study of human T cells and chemical hapten exposure. TCRdb re-derived calls from the 5' RACE reads in MiXCR, one entry per CDR3 protein. The top ten hold around 1.4% of the sample, which has some 150,000 distinct CDR3 sequences, roughly 4% seen once. Before extraction, the whole blood was not fractionated, and total RNA was taken from it. These receptors were taken from a female donor in good health.

This clonotype was detected many times. The chain combines TRBV7-9 with TRBJ1-1; no clear D. V lost 3 bases and J lost 1, with 12 bases in between. The CDR3 has 15 residues. The V gene's germline CDR1 is SEHNR and CDR2 FQNEAQ (reference sequence). The DNA of the CDR3 is TGTGCCAGCAGCTTTAGCCCGCACCCGAACACTGAAGCTTTCTTT. Its protein is CASSFSPHPNTEAFF.

In this sample, this clonotype turned up many times. The chain uses TRBV5-1 and TRBJ1-2; 12 bases map to TRBD1. The V gene's germline CDR1 is SGHRS and CDR2 YFSETQ. The ends lost 4 bases at V and 8 bases at J; junction bases unmatched: 9. The CDR3 has 15 residues. This CDR3 is CASSPGDRGRSGYTF. CDR3 sequence (DNA): TGCGCCAGCAGCCCGGGGGACAGGGGGCGTTCGGGCTACACCTTC.

This clonotype appeared a few times. This chain links TRBV5-5 with TRBJ2-1; TRBD2 aligns across 8 bases. Germline CDR1 is SGHKS and CDR2 is YYEKEE (reference sequence). The CDR3 spans 19 residues. V shed 3 bases and J 4 bases; nucleotides not matched to a gene: 18. CDR3 loop: CASSYPSGGASQLYNEQFF. The CDR3 nucleotides are TGTGCCAGCAGCTACCCCTCCGGGGGGGCCTCCCAACTATACAATGAGCAGTTCTTC.

This clonotype was recorded many times. The chain couples TRBV12-3 or TRBV12-4 to TRBJ1-1; D might be TRBD1 (6 bases). V was pared by 10 bases and J by 0 bases, with 15 bases between. The CDR3 is 14 amino acids. The CDR3 spells CATQRGHLNTEAFF. CDR3 coding DNA: TGTGCCACCCAGAGGGGACACCTGAACACTGAAGCTTTCTTT.

Turning to this clonotype: A read error may be the cause here, since a much bigger clone is one base away. The chain combines TRBV7-9 with TRBJ1-5; TRBD1 might be the D (5 bases). The germline gives CDR1 SEHNR, CDR2 FQNEAQ (reference sequence). The CDR3 contains 13 residues. V gave up 5 bases and J gave up 7 bases, with 12 bases separating them. CDR3 sequence (DNA): TGTGCCAGCAGCCCAGGGAACGGGCAGCCCCAGCATTTT. Encoded protein: CASSPGNGQPQHF.

The DNA for the CDR3 is TGCGCCAGCAGCTCTACTCGACAGGGGGGTTACAATGAGCAGTTCTTC. Amino acid sequence: CASSSTRQGGYNEQFF. The chain is built from TRBV5-1 and TRBJ2-1; 9 bases line up with TRBD1. CDR1 SGHRS and CDR2 YFSETQ come from the germline V gene. The CDR3 covers 16 residues. The ends lost 3 bases at V and 4 bases at J; junction bases unmatched: 8.

This sequence joins TRBV12-3 or TRBV12-4 and TRBJ2-1, with 10 bases aligning to TRBD2. There are 16 residues in the CDR3. V was clipped by 3 bases and J by 8 bases; unmatched bases: 10. CDR3 sequence (DNA): TGTGCCAGCAGTTTCAGCGGGGGGGGAGTTGTCCATGAGCAGTTCTTC. This translates into CASSFSGGGVVHEQFF.

This clonotype was seen ten or more times. The rearrangement links TRBV3-1 to TRBJ1-1; D is possibly TRBD1 (5 bases). V lost 1 base and J lost 0, with 9 bases in between. The CDR3 spans 15 residues. Germline CDR1 LGHDT, CDR2 YNNKEL (reference sequence). As DNA, the CDR3 is TGTGCCAGCAGCCAAGCCCAAGGGGTGAACACTGAAGCTTTCTTT. It codes for CASSQAQGVNTEAFF.

This clonotype was counted at least ten times. Here the CDR3 reads CASSLGGPGAFF. The CDR3 bases are TGTGCCAGCAGCTTAGGGGGGCCCGGAGCTTTCTTT. The J gene is TRBJ1-1, the V gene TRBV7-8; D might be TRBD1 (6 bases). This CDR3 region has 12 residues. The germline V and J ends were trimmed by 1 base and 10 bases, with 10 bases remaining between them. Germline V gives CDR1 SGHVS, CDR2 FQNEAQ. Looking up the rest from reference TRBV7-8 and TRBJ1-1 gives the full variable domain: GAGVSQSPRYKVAKRGQDVALRCDPISGHVSLFWYQQALGQGPEFLTYFQNEAQLDKSGLPSDRFFAERPEGSVSTLKIQRTQQEDSAVYLCASSLGGPGAFFGQGTRLTVV.

This clonotype was detected many times. The gene calls are TRBV5-1 and TRBJ2-3; D remains unclear. Germline CDR1 is SGHRS and CDR2 is YFSETQ. CDR3 length: 12 residues. Deletions cut 2 bases from V and 5 bases from J, with 6 bases between. As DNA, the CDR3 is TGCGCCAGCAGCTTCAGGAGAGATACGCAGTATTTT. It codes for CASSFRRDTQYF.

The rearrangement uses TRBV12-3 or TRBV12-4 and TRBJ2-5; D unclear. The CDR3 length is 14 residues. The V end was cut by 6 bases, the J end by 4 bases, with 15 bases between. The CDR3, as DNA: TGTGCCAGCAGCCCACCTCCCGTCAGAGAGACCCAGTACTTC. Protein sequence: CASSPPPVRETQYF.

This clonotype was observed many times. The chain combines TRBV6-1 with TRBJ2-7; D not resolved. The CDR3 has 15 residues. Germline V gene lookup returns CDR1 MNHNS and CDR2 SASEGT. Trimming stripped 0 bases from V and 5 bases from J, with 14 bases between. CDR3 residues: CASSEAQAGSNEQYF. The CDR3 bases are TGTGCCAGCAGTGAAGCGCAGGCAGGTTCTAACGAGCAGTACTTC.

This clonotype was recorded many times. J is TRBJ2-7 and V is TRBV10-3; 7 nucleotides align to TRBD1. V trimming: 11 bases; J trimming: 0 bases; junction bases outside the gene matches: 10. CDR1 and CDR2 (germline): ENHRY, SYGVKD. The CDR3 is 14 amino acids. The CDR3 nucleotides are TGTGCCTCCGTGCCGGGACAGAACTCCTACGAGCAGTACTTC. Translating gives CASVPGQNSYEQYF.

This clonotype was recorded at least ten times. This chain uses TRBV4-3 with TRBJ1-6; TRBD1 agrees at 10 bases. V was pared by 1 base and J by 5 bases, with 11 bases of the junction left unmatched. CDR1 is LGHNA, CDR2 YSLEER, per germline. This CDR3 is built from 19 residues. In DNA form, the CDR3 reads TGCGCCAGCAGCCAAGGAGAGACAGGGGGCGGGAAAAATAATTCACCCCTCCACTTT. It encodes CASSQGETGGGKNNSPLHF.

This clonotype was seen many times. The V and J genes are TRBV6-5 and TRBJ1-1, with 8 positions matching TRBD1. Germline V gene lookup returns CDR1 MNHEY and CDR2 SVGAGI. V trimming: 2 bases; J trimming: 9 bases; junction bases outside the gene matches: 5. The CDR3 is made up of 13 amino acids. The CDR3 sequence: CASSYPGQGQAFF. Written as DNA, the CDR3 is TGTGCCAGCAGTTACCCTGGACAGGGACAAGCTTTCTTT.

This chain joins TRBV12-3 or TRBV12-4 and TRBJ2-5; D may be TRBD1 (5 bases). Trimming stripped 1 base from V and 3 bases from J, with 12 bases between. This CDR3 spans 15 amino acids. Here the CDR3 reads CASSLDWTRKETQYF. CDR3 in DNA: TGTGCCAGCAGTTTAGACTGGACAAGGAAAGAGACCCAGTACTTC.

In its sample, this clonotype was seen many times. The V and J genes are TRBV7-9 and TRBJ1-4; 9 bases line up with TRBD1. CDR3 length equals 15 residues. The trim removed 5 bases at V and 3 bases at J, leaving 4 bases unmatched. Germline CDR1 is SEHNR and CDR2 is FQNEAQ (reference sequence). For the CDR3, the DNA is TGTGCCAGCAGCAACCGGACAGGGGCTAATGAAAAACTGTTTTTT. Amino acid sequence: CASSNRTGANEKLFF.

This sequence joins TRBV7-9 and TRBJ1-5; D gene unclear. The V gene lost 4 bases and the J gene lost 2 bases, with 18 bases spanning the gap. The CDR3 is 17 amino acids. Germline V gives CDR1 SEHNR, CDR2 FQNEAQ (reference sequence). CDR3 region: CASSSSHAGLGNQPQHF. CDR3 DNA: TGTGCCAGCAGCTCAAGTCATGCCGGATTGGGCAATCAGCCCCAGCATTTT.

The chain is built from TRBV3-1 and TRBJ2-3, with TRBD2 matching over 7 bases. V trimming: 1 base; J trimming: 3 bases; junction bases outside the gene matches: 4. This CDR3 has 15 amino acids. CDR1 and CDR2 from the germline V gene are LGHDT and YNNKEL (reference sequence). The CDR3 spells CASSQVRTRTDTQYF. The CDR3 coding sequence is TGTGCCAGCAGCCAAGTGCGGACTAGGACAGATACGCAGTATTTT.

In its sample, this clonotype was seen a few times. This sequence may be a read error, since a much larger clone differs from it by one base. The chain recombines TRBV20-1 with TRBJ1-1; 10 nucleotides align to TRBD1. The length of the CDR3 is 14 residues. V lost 6 bases and J lost 4; bases outside the gene matches: 8. CDR1 DFQATT and CDR2 SNEGSKA come from the germline V gene (reference sequence). The CDR3 sequence is CSARPWDRGTEAFF. Written as DNA, the CDR3 is TGCAGTGCCCGGCCTTGGGACAGGGGCACTGAAGCTTTCTTT.

The CDR3 DNA is TGTGCCAGCAGTTACGGGGGCCTTGGGGAGCTGTTTTTT. It codes for CASSYGGLGELFF. V is TRBV6-6 and J is TRBJ2-2, with D possibly being TRBD1 (6 bases). Germline V gene sequence: CDR1 MNHNY, CDR2 SVGAGI (reference sequence). Between the trimmed V and J ends, which lost 2 bases and 8 bases, there was a span of 9 bases. The length of the CDR3 is 13 residues.

This clonotype was observed many times. The gene calls are TRBV3-1 and TRBJ1-6; possibly TRBD1 for D (5 bases). Between the trimmed V and J ends, which lost 1 base and 7 bases, there was a span of 14 bases. Germline lookup yields CDR1 LGHDT and CDR2 YNNKEL (reference sequence). The CDR3 length is 16 residues. The CDR3, as DNA: TGTGCCAGCAGCCAAGGATTCAGGGCAAGGAATTCACCCCTCCACTTT. It is translated as CASSQGFRARNSPLHF.

There are many counts of this clonotype. The chain uses TRBV29-1 and TRBJ2-7, with 11 bases lining up with TRBD1. The CDR3 is made up of 13 amino acids. J lost 7 bases, V lost 7 bases, and 9 bases had no gene match. Germline V gives CDR1 SQVTM, CDR2 ANQGSEA. The CDR3 sequence is CSASGTGGGEQYF. The CDR3 nucleotides read TGCAGCGCCTCCGGGACAGGGGGAGGTGAGCAGTACTTC.

This clonotype was counted ten times or more. J is TRBJ1-2 and V is TRBV11-2, with D possibly matching TRBD1 (5 bases). The V gene's germline CDR1 is SGHAT and CDR2 FQNNGV. Trimming took 2 bases from V and 5 from J, leaving 9 bases between them. The CDR3 is 13 amino acids. The CDR3 nucleotides read TGTGCCAGCAGCTTAATGGCAGGGTATGGCTACACCTTC. Protein product: CASSLMAGYGYTF.

Many counts were recorded for this clonotype. The chain combines TRBV13 with TRBJ1-3, with D unclear. This CDR3 has 14 residues. Looked up from germline, CDR1 is PRHDT and CDR2 is FYEKMQ (reference sequence). Between the trimmed V and J ends, which lost 5 bases and 1 base, there was a span of 9 bases. CDR3 sequence reads: CASSLNLSGNTIYF. CDR3 in DNA: TGTGCCAGCAGCCTTAACCTTTCTGGAAACACCATATATTTT.

There are many counts of this clonotype. The chain is built from TRBV3-1 and TRBJ2-3; possibly TRBD1 or TRBD2 for D (5 bases each). Deletions cut 4 bases from V and 1 base from J, with 21 bases between. Germline CDR1 and CDR2: LGHDT and YNNKEL (reference sequence). The length of the CDR3 is 18 residues. The CDR3 bases are TGTGCCAGCAGCCTCTCCCCGGGACGGGGACGAGGCACAGATACGCAGTATTTT. It encodes CASSLSPGRGRGTDTQYF.

This clonotype was seen a few times. The J gene is TRBJ2-1, the V gene TRBV7-9; tentatively, D is TRBD2 (6 bases). The CDR3 is made up of 15 amino acids. Germline V gives CDR1 SEHNR, CDR2 FQNEAQ (reference sequence). Trimming took 4 bases from V and 6 from J, leaving 16 bases between them. CDR3 nucleotide sequence: TGTGCCAGCAGCTACCAGACTAGGACAAGCAATGAGCAGTTCTTC. Protein product: CASSYQTRTSNEQFF.

The J gene is TRBJ2-7, the V gene TRBV5-1; 8 nucleotides agree with TRBD1. This CDR3 comprises 14 residues. Germline lookup yields CDR1 SGHRS and CDR2 YFSETQ. V lost 4 bases and J lost 3; bases outside the gene matches: 6. CDR3 sequence: CASSATGGSYEQYF. The CDR3 DNA follows: TGCGCCAGCAGCGCCACAGGGGGGAGCTACGAGCAGTACTTC.

The V call is TRBV12-5, the J call TRBJ2-3; a weak D match, TRBD2 (5 bases). Germline CDR1 reads LGHNT; CDR2 reads FRNRAP. There are 13 residues in the CDR3. V dropped 6 bases and J dropped 0 bases, with 7 bases sitting between them. CDR3 sequence: CASGRTSTDTQYF. CDR3 nucleotide sequence: TGTGCTAGTGGGCGGACTAGCACAGATACGCAGTATTTT.

Many counts were recorded for this clonotype. The chain couples TRBV18 to TRBJ1-4, with D perhaps matching TRBD1 (5 bases). Germline V gene data show CDR1 as KGHSH and CDR2 as LQKENI. The CDR3 covers 15 residues. Deletions cut 0 bases from V and 7 bases from J, with 12 bases between. The chain's CDR3 is CASSPPPQGGEKLFF. The CDR3 DNA follows: TGTGCCAGCTCACCACCGCCGCAGGGAGGTGAAAAACTGTTTTTT.

This clonotype was detected ten times or more. The rearrangement joins TRBV5-1 to TRBJ2-2, with D maybe TRBD2 (5 bases). V gave up 3 bases and J gave up 2 bases, with 11 bases separating them. The V gene's germline CDR1 is SGHRS and CDR2 YFSETQ. The CDR3 is 15 amino acids. CDR3 nucleotides: TGCGCCAGCAGCTCCCGTCGGGGAAACACCGGGGAGCTGTTTTTT. Encoded protein: CASSSRRGNTGELFF.